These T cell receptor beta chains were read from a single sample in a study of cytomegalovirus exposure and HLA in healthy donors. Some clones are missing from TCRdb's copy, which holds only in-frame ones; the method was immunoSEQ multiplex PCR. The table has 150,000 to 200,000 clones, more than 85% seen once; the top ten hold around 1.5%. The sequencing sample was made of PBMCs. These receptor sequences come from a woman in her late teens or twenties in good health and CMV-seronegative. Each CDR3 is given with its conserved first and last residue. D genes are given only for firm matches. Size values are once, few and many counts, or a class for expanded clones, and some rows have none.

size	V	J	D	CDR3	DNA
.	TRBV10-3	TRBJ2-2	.	CAISDQGRGNTGELFF	TGTGCCATCAGTGACCAAGGACGGGGAAACACCGGGGAGCTGTTTTTT
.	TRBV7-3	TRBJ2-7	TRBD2	CASSQKGLVHPYEQYF	TGTGCCAGCAGCCAAAAGGGACTAGTTCACCCCTACGAGCAGTACTTC
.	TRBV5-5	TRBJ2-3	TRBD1	CASSLGGQYTDTQYF	TGTGCCAGCAGCTTGGGGGGACAGTACACAGATACGCAGTATTTT
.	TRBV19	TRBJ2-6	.	CASSIVPNSGANVLTF	TGTGCCAGTAGTATAGTCCCCAACTCTGGGGCCAACGTCCTGACTTTC
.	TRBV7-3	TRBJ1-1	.	CASSPGSSTEAFF	TGTGCCAGCAGCCCGGGGTCCTCCACTGAAGCTTTCTTT
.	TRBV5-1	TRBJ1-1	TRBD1	CASSTRQGGAEAFF	TGCGCCAGCAGCACAAGACAGGGCGGGGCTGAAGCTTTCTTT
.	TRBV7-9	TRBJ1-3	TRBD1	CASSRDRGDTIYF	TGTGCCAGCAGCCGGGACAGGGGGGACACCATATATTTT
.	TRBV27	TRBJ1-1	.	CASSQQGDTEAFF	TGTGCCAGCAGTCAACAGGGCGACACTGAAGCTTTCTTT
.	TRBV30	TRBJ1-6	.	CAWQGGGSYNSPLHF	TGTGCCTGGCAAGGGGGTGGTTCCTATAATTCACCCCTCCACTTT
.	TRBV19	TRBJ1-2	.	CASSPFSAATPYGYTF	TGTGCCAGTAGTCCATTTTCGGCGGCAACTCCCTATGGCTACACCTTC
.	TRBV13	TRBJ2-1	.	CASSPPLRGPKEEQFF	TGTGCCAGCAGCCCACCACTGCGGGGGCCAAAGGAGGAGCAGTTCTTC
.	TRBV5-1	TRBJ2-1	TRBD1	CASSWMGQGAFSYNEQFF	TGCGCCAGCAGCTGGATGGGACAGGGGGCTTTCTCCTACAATGAGCAGTTCTTC
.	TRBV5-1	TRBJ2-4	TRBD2	CASSLVVAGGRNIQYF	TGCGCCAGCAGCTTGGTGGTTGCGGGAGGGCGGAACATTCAGTACTTC
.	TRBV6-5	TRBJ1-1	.	CASSYGGAGTEAFF	TGTGCCAGCAGTTACGGGGGCGCGGGCACTGAAGCTTTCTTT
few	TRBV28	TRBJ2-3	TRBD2	CASSPQTSGGADTQYF	TGTGCCAGCAGCCCCCAGACTAGCGGGGGGGCAGATACGCAGTATTTT
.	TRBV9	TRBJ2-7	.	CASTYTGYTYEQYF	TGTGCCAGCACCTATACAGGGTATACCTACGAGCAGTACTTC
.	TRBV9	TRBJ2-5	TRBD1	CASSTRGMETQYF	TGTGCCAGCAGCACCAGGGGGATGGAGACCCAGTACTTC
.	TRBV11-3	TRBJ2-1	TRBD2	CASSPWTSGGSSYNEQFF	TGTGCCAGCAGCCCTTGGACTAGCGGGGGGAGCTCCTACAATGAGCAGTTCTTC
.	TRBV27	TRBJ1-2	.	CASSLSLGQGIWGYTF	TGTGCCAGCAGTTTATCCCTAGGGCAGGGGATCTGGGGCTACACCTTC
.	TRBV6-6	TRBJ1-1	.	CASSHVGTPEAFF	TGTGCCAGCAGTCACGTAGGGACACCTGAAGCTTTCTTT
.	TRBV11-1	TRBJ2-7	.	CASSLGAFTYEQYF	TGTGCCAGCAGCTTAGGTGCGTTCACCTACGAGCAGTACTTC
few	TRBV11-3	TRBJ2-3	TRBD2	CASSSPGLAGGSDTQYF	TGTGCCAGCAGCTCCCCGGGACTAGCGGGAGGGTCCGATACGCAGTATTTT
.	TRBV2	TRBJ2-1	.	CASSSQVDQFF	TGTGCCAGCAGTTCGCAAGTAGATCAGTTCTTC
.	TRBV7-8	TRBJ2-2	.	CASSHGLTGELFF	TGTGCCAGCAGCCACGGACTTACCGGGGAGCTGTTTTTT
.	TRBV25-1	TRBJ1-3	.	CASSESPGELSGNTIYF	TGTGCCAGCAGTGAATCACCTGGGGAGCTCTCTGGAAACACCATATATTTT
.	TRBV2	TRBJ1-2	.	CASRRPGEAPNYGYTF	TGTGCCAGCAGACGGCCGGGGGAGGCTCCTAACTATGGCTACACCTTC
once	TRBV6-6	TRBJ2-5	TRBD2	CASSPRLAGGGETQYF	TGTGCCAGCAGCCCTAGACTAGCGGGGGGAGGAGAGACCCAGTACTTC
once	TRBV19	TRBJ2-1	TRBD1	CASSRDRGRYNEQFF	TGTGCCAGTAGTCGGGACAGGGGGCGTTACAATGAGCAGTTCTTC
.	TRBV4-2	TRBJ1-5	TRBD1	CASSQDTGGAGVQPQHF	TGTGCCAGCAGCCAAGACACAGGGGGGGCGGGGGTCCAGCCCCAGCATTTT
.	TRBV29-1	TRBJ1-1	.	CSVEKTNMNTEAFF	TGCAGCGTTGAGAAAACTAATATGAACACTGAAGCTTTCTTT
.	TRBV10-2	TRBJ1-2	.	CATTGGIGYTF	TGCGCCACTACGGGGGGGATTGGCTACACCTTC
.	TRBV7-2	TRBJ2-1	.	CASSPGIDYNEQFF	TGTGCCAGCAGCCCAGGAATCGATTACAATGAGCAGTTCTTC
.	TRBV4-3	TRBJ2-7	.	CASSPQGGSGTYEQYF	TGCGCCAGCAGCCCCCAAGGAGGTAGCGGTACCTACGAGCAGTACTTC
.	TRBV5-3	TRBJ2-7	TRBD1	CARSIFDREQDYEQYF	TGTGCCAGAAGCATTTTCGACAGGGAACAGGACTACGAGCAGTACTTC
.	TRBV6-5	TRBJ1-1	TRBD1	CASSLDFQGDTEAFF	TGTGCCAGCAGCTTAGACTTCCAGGGGGACACTGAAGCTTTCTTT
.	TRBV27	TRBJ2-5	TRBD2	CASRGTRLFNPQETQYF	TGTGCCAGCAGGGGGACTAGGTTATTCAACCCTCAAGAGACCCAGTACTTC
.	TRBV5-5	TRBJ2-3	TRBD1	CASSLGPGQGTTDTQYF	TGTGCCAGCAGCTTGGGGCCCGGACAGGGCACCACAGATACGCAGTATTTT
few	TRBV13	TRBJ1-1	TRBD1	CASSWGTGGFETEAFF	TGTGCCAGCAGCTGGGGGACAGGGGGTTTTGAGACTGAAGCTTTCTTT
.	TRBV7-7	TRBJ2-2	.	CASSLQGSGELFF	TGTGCTAGCAGCTTACAAGGGAGCGGGGAGCTGTTTTTT
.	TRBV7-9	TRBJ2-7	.	CASSPSRYEQYF	TGTGCCAGCAGCCCCAGTCGCTACGAGCAGTACTTC
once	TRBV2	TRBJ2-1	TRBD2	CASSEGGRNEQFF	TGTGCCAGCAGTGAGGGCGGGAGGAATGAGCAGTTCTTC
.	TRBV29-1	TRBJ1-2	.	CSVEDLTAGGYTF	TGCAGCGTTGAAGATCTTACAGCCGGTGGCTACACCTTC
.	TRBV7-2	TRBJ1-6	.	CASRGGYSPLHF	TGTGCCAGCAGGGGGGGGTATTCACCCCTCCACTTT
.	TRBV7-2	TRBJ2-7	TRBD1	CASRSTGGKDEQYF	TGTGCCAGCAGATCGACAGGGGGCAAGGACGAGCAGTACTTC
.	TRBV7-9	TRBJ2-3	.	CASSLTGTDTQYF	TGTGCCAGCAGCTTAACAGGCACAGATACGCAGTATTTT
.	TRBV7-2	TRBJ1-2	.	CASSLEIPGSGYTF	TGTGCCAGCAGCTTAGAAATCCCAGGGTCAGGCTACACCTTC
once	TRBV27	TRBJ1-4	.	CASSLWRGRDEKLFF	TGTGCCAGCAGTTTATGGCGGGGGCGAGATGAAAAACTGTTTTTT
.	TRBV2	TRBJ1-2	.	CASSPANYGYTF	TGTGCCAGCAGCCCAGCTAACTATGGCTACACCTTC
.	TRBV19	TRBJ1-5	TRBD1	CASSPGTGGNRNQPQHF	TGTGCCAGTAGCCCCGGGACAGGGGGGAACCGCAATCAGCCCCAGCATTTT
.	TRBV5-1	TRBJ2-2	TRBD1	CASREDRDDHSLTGELFF	TGCGCCAGCAGAGAAGACAGGGACGACCATTCTTTGACCGGGGAGCTGTTTTTT
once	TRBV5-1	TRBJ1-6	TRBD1	CASSDRTGDSPLHF	TGCGCCAGCAGCGACCGGACAGGGGATTCACCCCTCCACTTT
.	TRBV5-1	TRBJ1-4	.	CASSLGRLFNEKLFF	TGCGCCAGCAGCTTGGGTCGACTATTTAATGAAAAACTGTTTTTT
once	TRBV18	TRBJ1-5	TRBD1	CASSPGTGGQSNQPQHF	TGTGCCAGCTCTCCCGGGACAGGGGGCCAAAGCAATCAGCCCCAGCATTTT
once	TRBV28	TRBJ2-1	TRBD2	CASSPTRGGNPSEIYNEQFF	TGTGCCAGCAGTCCCACTCGCGGGGGGAACCCATCCGAAATCTACAATGAGCAGTTCTTC
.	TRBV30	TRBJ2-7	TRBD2	CAWSVGGGQEQYF	TGTGCCTGGAGTGTCGGGGGGGGGCAGGAGCAGTACTTC